This paragraph reports one TCR beta chain. The libraries were made with immunoSEQ v3. Profiled with immunoSEQ multiplex PCR; TCRdb holds only in-frame clones, not every one. Among about 48,000 clones, 65% to 80% were seen once, and the ten largest hold 5.6%. The record originates from a study of TIL therapy for anti-PD-1-resistant metastatic lung cancer. Turning to the study itself: Tumors carried a median 1.5 non-synonymous mutations per megabase.

Specified time point: pre-treatment sample, taken before nivolumab and TIL therapy. Tumor tissue came from excised metastases, mostly pleural nodules or supraclavicular lymph nodes. Tumors were harvested before any PD-1/PD-L1 blockade. The CDR3 runs 15 residues. Germline-derived CDR1 and CDR2 are SGHAT and FQDESV (reference sequence). V was pared by 4 bases and J by 2 bases, with 4 bases of the junction left unmatched. The V gene is TRBV11-1, the J gene TRBJ2-7; 11 bases match TRBD1. Sequenced material: tumor tissue, taken at baseline. The TCR was taken from a person aged 25-79 years with non-small cell lung cancer. The CDR3 DNA is TGTGCCAGCAGCTCCCCGGGACAGGGGGCCTACGAGCAGTACTTC. Residues: CASSSPGQGAYEQYF.